A single sample is the source of the 13 T cell receptor beta chains below, sequenced in a study of shared clonotypes between healthy human individuals. Measured with immunoSEQ multiplex PCR; TCRdb has only the in-frame clones, and not every one. This sample has some 1 million clones, with more than 60% found just once. The sequenced sample consisted of memory CD4+ T cells sorted from blood. Subset reported: CD45RA-negative fraction. These receptors were obtained from a man younger than 35 in good health.

This clone showed up just once. The V gene is TRBV30, the J gene TRBJ1-1; 8 positions match TRBD1. Per the germline V gene, CDR1 is GTSNPN and CDR2 is SVGIG (reference sequence). The CDR3 has 13 residues. V lost 3 bases, J lost 6 bases, and 6 bases stayed unmatched. The DNA for the CDR3 is TGTGCCTGGAGGGGACAGGTAGGGCCTGAAGCTTTCTTT. This translates into CAWRGQVGPEAFF. The complete variable domain, with remaining parts taken from reference TRBV30 and TRBJ1-1, reads SQTIHQWPATLVQPVGSPLSLECTVEGTSNPNLYWYRQAAGRGLQLLFYSVGIGQISSEVPQNLSASRPQDRQFILSSKKLLLSDSGFYLCAWRGQVGPEAFFGQGTRLTVV.

The V and J genes are TRBV5-1 and TRBJ2-7, with 7 bases lining up with TRBD1. The junction had 7 bases not matched to a gene; V was cut back by 4 bases and J by 3 bases. The CDR3 has 14 residues. CDR1 is SGHRS and CDR2 is YFSETQ in the germline V gene. The DNA for the CDR3 is TGCGCCAGCAGCCGATCGACAGGGCACTACGAGCAGTACTTC. It specifies CASSRSTGHYEQYF. The entire variable domain, with the rest obtained from reference TRBV5-1 and TRBJ2-7, is as follows: KAGVTQTPRYLIKTRGQQVTLSCSPISGHRSVSWYQQTPGQGLQFLFEYFSETQRNKGNFPGRFSGRQFSNSRSEMNVSTLELGDSALYLCASSRSTGHYEQYFGPGTRLTVT.

The chain is built from TRBV28 and TRBJ1-1; a possible D gene is TRBD1 (5 bases). Trimming shortened V by 7 bases and J by 4 bases, and 19 bases separated the two germline ends. CDR1 MDHEN and CDR2 SYDVKM come from the germline V gene. The CDR3 runs to 15 residues. In nucleotides, the CDR3 is TGTGCCAGCATCCTAAGGGGCTTGGGAGGCACTGAAGCTTTCTTT. Amino acids: CASILRGLGGTEAFF. Using reference TRBV28 and TRBJ1-1 for the parts outside the CDR3, the full variable domain is DVKVTQSSRYLVKRTGEKVFLECVQDMDHENMFWYRQDPGLGLRLIYFSYDVKMKEKGDIPEGYSVSREKKERFSLILESASTNQTSMYLCASILRGLGGTEAFFGQGTRLTVV.

The V gene is TRBV18, the J gene TRBJ2-3; D possibly corresponds to TRBD1 (5 bases). V was shortened by 4 bases and J by 7 bases, with 18 bases between the two germline ends. Per germline, CDR1 KGHSH and CDR2 LQKENI. The CDR3 runs to 15 residues. Written as DNA, the CDR3 is TGTGCCAGCTCACTGGGGCAGTCGACACAAAATACGCAGTATTTT. Its protein is CASSLGQSTQNTQYF. The complete variable domain, with remaining parts taken from reference TRBV18 and TRBJ2-3, reads NAGVMQNPRHLVRRRGQEARLRCSPMKGHSHVYWYRQLPEEGLKFMVYLQKENIIDESGMPKERFSAEFPKEGPSILRIQQVVRGDSAAYFCASSLGQSTQNTQYFGPGTRLTVL.

The V call is TRBV9, the J call TRBJ2-1; no clear D gene. Germline V gene sequence: CDR1 SGDLS, CDR2 YYNGEE. V was shortened by 0 bases and J by 5 bases, with 15 bases between the two germline ends. The CDR3 length is 16 residues. The CDR3 spells CASSVEWAVWDNEQFF. The CDR3 DNA is TGTGCCAGCAGCGTAGAGTGGGCTGTATGGGACAATGAGCAGTTCTTC.

The chain is built from TRBV5-4 and TRBJ2-2, with D possibly TRBD1 on 6 matching bases. This CDR3 region has 15 residues. Germline V gene lookup returns CDR1 SGHNT and CDR2 YYREEE (reference sequence). V lost 2 bases and J lost 3, with 11 bases in between. The CDR3 bases are TGTGCCAGCAGCTTAAGGACAGCTTACACCGGGGAGCTGTTTTTT. Translation gives CASSLRTAYTGELFF.

The CDR3 loop reads CASSHLRGTDTQYF. In DNA, the CDR3 is TGCGCCAGCAGCCACCTGAGGGGCACAGATACGCAGTATTTT. This chain connects TRBV4-1 to TRBJ2-3; possibly TRBD2 for D (5 bases). The germline CDR1 and CDR2 sequences are MGHRA and YSYEKL. The CDR3 covers 14 residues. V was trimmed by 3 bases and J by 1 base, leaving 8 bases between them.

The chain carries TRBV5-4 and TRBJ2-1, with TRBD1 matching over 9 bases. The ends lost 10 bases at V and 5 bases at J; junction bases unmatched: 7. The CDR3 consists of 13 residues. Germline lookup yields CDR1 SGHNT and CDR2 YYREEE (reference sequence). The CDR3 nucleotides are TGTGCCTCTCGGGACAGGGCGAACAATGAGCAGTTCTTC. This gives the protein CASRDRANNEQFF.

The V and J genes are TRBV11-2 and TRBJ2-5, with TRBD1 matching 8 bases. In germline, CDR1 is SGHAT, CDR2 FQNNGV. This CDR3 has 15 amino acids. With 4 bases clipped from V and 1 base from J, the junction kept 5 bases outside the gene matches. The CDR3 is CASSSGTGIQETQYF. CDR3 sequence (DNA): TGTGCCAGCAGCTCCGGGACAGGTATCCAAGAGACCCAGTACTTC.

V is TRBV6-1 and J is TRBJ1-5; no clear D. Trimming took off 4 bases at V and 7 bases at J, with 11 bases between the two ends. Germline CDR1 is MNHNS and CDR2 is SASEGT. This CDR3 contains 13 residues. This CDR3 is CASSAQDGQPQHF. The CDR3 nucleotides read TGTGCCAGCAGTGCCCAGGACGGACAGCCCCAGCATTTT.

Here the CDR3 DNA reads TGTGCCAGCAGTTACGGGGTAGCTTTCTTT. It yields the protein CASSYGVAFF. The J gene is TRBJ1-1, the V gene TRBV6-5; unclear D gene. There are 10 residues in the CDR3. V lost 2 bases, J lost 10 bases, and 5 bases lay in between. Germline assignment: CDR1 MNHEY and CDR2 SVGAGI.

This clone was picked up a small number of times. In DNA form, the CDR3 reads TGTGCCAGCTCACCTGGACAGGGGGATGTAGACATTCAGTACTTC. Residues: CASSPGQGDVDIQYF. The V gene is TRBV18, the J gene TRBJ2-4, with 10 bases aligning to TRBD1. The V gene's germline CDR1 is KGHSH and CDR2 LQKENI. The CDR3 runs 15 residues. The V gene end was trimmed by 3 bases and the J gene end by 8 bases; junction bases not matched to a gene: 7.

The rearrangement uses TRBV7-9 and TRBJ2-3; D is perhaps TRBD1 (5 bases). The CDR3 has 18 residues. Germline V gives CDR1 SEHNR, CDR2 FQNEAQ (reference sequence). V lost 1 base and J 2 bases, leaving 19 bases between the germline ends. The CDR3 loop is CASSLVPAGRFITDTQYF. The DNA of the CDR3 is TGTGCCAGCAGCTTAGTTCCTGCAGGGCGTTTTATCACAGATACGCAGTATTTT.